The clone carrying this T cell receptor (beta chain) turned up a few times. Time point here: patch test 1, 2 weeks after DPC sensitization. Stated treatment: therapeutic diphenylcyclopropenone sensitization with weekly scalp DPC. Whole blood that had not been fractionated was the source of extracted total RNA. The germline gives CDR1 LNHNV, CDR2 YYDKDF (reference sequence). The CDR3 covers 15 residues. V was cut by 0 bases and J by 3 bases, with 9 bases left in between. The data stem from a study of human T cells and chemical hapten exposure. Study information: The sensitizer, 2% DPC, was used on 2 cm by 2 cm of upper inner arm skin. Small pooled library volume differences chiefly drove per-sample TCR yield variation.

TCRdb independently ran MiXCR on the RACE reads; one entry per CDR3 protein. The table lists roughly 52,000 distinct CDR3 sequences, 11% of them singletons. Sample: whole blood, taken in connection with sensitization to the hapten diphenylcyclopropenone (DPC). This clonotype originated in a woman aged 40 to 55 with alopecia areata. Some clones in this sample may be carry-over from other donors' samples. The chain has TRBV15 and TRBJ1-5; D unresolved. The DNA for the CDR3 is TGTGCCACCAGCAGAGATAGTCCGAACAATCAGCCCCAGCATTTT. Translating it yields CATSRDSPNNQPQHF.